This is a list of T cell receptor beta chains from one sample in a study of blood T cells in healthy people across ages. Each CDR3 protein is one row after TCRdb ran MiXCR on the 5' RACE reads. The sample shows roughly 1,300,000 distinct CDR3 sequences, 45% to 70% of them seen only once. Sequenced material: blood. Every receptor here comes from a man younger than 35 in good health. Each CDR3 is given with its conserved first and last residue. The D gene is left open where the match is weak. For some rows the clone size is stated as once, few or many, or as a class when expanded; others skip it.

CDR3 protein,CDR3 DNA,clone size,D gene,J gene,V gene
CASSPSGSTDTQYF,TGTGCCAGCAGCCCGAGCGGGAGCACAGATACGCAGTATTTT,many,.,TRBJ2-3,TRBV6-4
CASSPTGGQETQYF,TGTGCCAGCAGTCCCACAGGGGGGCAAGAGACCCAGTACTTC,many,TRBD1,TRBJ2-5,TRBV12-3/TRBV12-4
CASSPELAGMKEQYF,TGCGCCAGCAGCCCCGAACTAGCGGGGATGAAAGAGCAGTACTTC,.,TRBD2,TRBJ2-7,TRBV5-1
CSASPILSESGGEQFF,TGCAGTGCTTCCCCAATACTCAGTGAGTCCGGGGGTGAGCAGTTCTTC,.,.,TRBJ2-1,TRBV20-1
CASSYAGSTGYTF,TGTGCCAGCAGTTACGCAGGATCCACGGGCTACACCTTC,.,.,TRBJ1-2,TRBV6-2/TRBV6-3
CASSLEGVKREQYF,TGTGCCAGCAGTTTGGAGGGAGTAAAGCGTGAGCAGTACTTC,.,.,TRBJ2-7,TRBV12-3/TRBV12-4
CASSPGEGASNEQYF,TGTGCCAGCAGCCCTGGGGAGGGGGCTAGCAATGAGCAGTACTTC,.,.,TRBJ2-7,TRBV7-2
CASSLATSEQYF,TGTGCCAGCAGCTTAGCGACGAGCGAGCAGTACTTC,few,.,TRBJ2-7,TRBV11-2
CSASRTGQPSSYEQYF,TGCAGTGCTAGTAGGACCGGACAGCCGAGCTCCTACGAGCAGTACTTC,.,.,TRBJ2-7,TRBV20-1
CASSVGTTLVIAEAFF,TGTGCCAGCAGCGTAGGTACAACTTTAGTAATCGCTGAAGCTTTCTTT,.,.,TRBJ1-1,TRBV9
CGASPESLGEKLFF,TGCGGTGCCTCCCCCGAGAGCCTCGGTGAAAAACTGTTTTTT,.,.,TRBJ1-4,TRBV20-1
CASSHSWTGGRFEQYF,TGTGCCAGCAGTCACTCTTGGACAGGGGGTAGATTCGAGCAGTACTTC,.,TRBD1,TRBJ2-7,TRBV6-5
CSVEVHSYNEQFF,TGCAGCGTTGAAGTCCATTCCTACAATGAGCAGTTCTTC,few,.,TRBJ2-1,TRBV29-1
CAISGASGARGYNEQFF,TGTGCCATCAGTGGGGCTAGCGGGGCCCGGGGGTACAATGAGCAGTTCTTC,.,TRBD2,TRBJ2-1,TRBV10-3